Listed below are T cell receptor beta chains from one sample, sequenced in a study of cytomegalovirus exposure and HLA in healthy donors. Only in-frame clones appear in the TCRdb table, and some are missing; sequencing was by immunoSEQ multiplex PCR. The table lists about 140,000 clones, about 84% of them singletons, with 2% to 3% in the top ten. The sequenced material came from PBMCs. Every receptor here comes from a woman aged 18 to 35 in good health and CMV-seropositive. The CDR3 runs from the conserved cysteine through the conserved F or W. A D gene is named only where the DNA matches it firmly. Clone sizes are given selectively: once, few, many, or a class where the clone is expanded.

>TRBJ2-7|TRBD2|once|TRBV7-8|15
CASSPGGGPSYEQYF
TGTGCCAGCAGCCCGGGCGGGGGTCCGTCCTACGAGCAGTACTTC
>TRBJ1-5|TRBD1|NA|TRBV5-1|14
CASSPTGDGWPQHF
TGCGCCAGCAGCCCCACAGGGGATGGTTGGCCCCAGCATTTT
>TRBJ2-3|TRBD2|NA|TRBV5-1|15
CASSWSGVSTDTQYF
TGCGCCAGCAGCTGGAGCGGGGTGAGCACAGATACGCAGTATTTT
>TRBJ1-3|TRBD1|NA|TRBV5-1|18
CASSLGVRAQGAGNTIYF
TGCGCCAGCAGCTTGGGTGTTCGAGCACAGGGGGCTGGAAACACCATATATTTT
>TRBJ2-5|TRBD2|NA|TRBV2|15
CASSEQRGGQETQYF
TGTGCCAGCAGTGAACAGCGGGGGGGGCAAGAGACCCAGTACTTC
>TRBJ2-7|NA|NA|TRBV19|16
CASSTSGTRTYYEQYF
TGTGCCAGTAGTACCTCCGGGACAAGGACATACTACGAGCAGTACTTC
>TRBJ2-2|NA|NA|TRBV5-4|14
CASSHLSGTGELFF
TGTGCCAGCAGCCACCTCAGCGGTACCGGGGAGCTGTTTTTT
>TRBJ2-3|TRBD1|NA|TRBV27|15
CASSLHRGLTDTQYF
TGTGCCAGCAGCTTACACAGGGGTCTCACAGATACGCAGTATTTT
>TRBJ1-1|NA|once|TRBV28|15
CASSFIRLPNTEAFF
TGTGCCAGCAGTTTCATTAGATTACCGAACACTGAAGCTTTCTTT
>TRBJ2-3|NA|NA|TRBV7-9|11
CASSLEWLQYF
TGTGCCAGCAGCTTAGAATGGCTGCAGTATTTT
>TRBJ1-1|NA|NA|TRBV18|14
CASSKQGVNTEAFF
TGTGCCAGCTCAAAGCAGGGCGTTAACACTGAAGCTTTCTTT
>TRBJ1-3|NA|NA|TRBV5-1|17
CASSLEGRRGSGNTIYF
TGCGCCAGCAGCTTGGAAGGCAGAAGGGGCTCTGGAAACACCATATATTTT
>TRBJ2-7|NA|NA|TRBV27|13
CASRAGVFYEQYF
TGTGCCAGCAGGGCAGGGGTGTTCTACGAGCAGTACTTC
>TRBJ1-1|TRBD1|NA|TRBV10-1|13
CASSESRDREAFF
TGCGCCAGCAGTGAGTCCCGGGACAGGGAAGCTTTCTTT
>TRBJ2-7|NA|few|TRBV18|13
CASSPHQGDEQYF
TGTGCCAGCTCACCGCACCAGGGCGACGAGCAGTACTTC
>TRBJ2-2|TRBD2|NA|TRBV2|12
CARGRDTGELFF
TGTGCCAGGGGGAGGGACACCGGGGAGCTGTTTTTT
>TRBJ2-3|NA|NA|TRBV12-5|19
CASGLGTKEVRLRLDTQYF
TGTGCTAGTGGTTTGGGGACTAAAGAGGTCAGGCTCAGGTTAGATACGCAGTATTTT
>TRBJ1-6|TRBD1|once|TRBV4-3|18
CASSQVFPGQGANSPLHF
TGCGCCAGCAGCCAAGTTTTCCCGGGACAGGGGGCTAATTCACCCCTCCACTTT
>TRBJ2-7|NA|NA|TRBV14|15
CASSRGQFGTYEQYF
TGTGCCAGCAGCCGCGGACAGTTTGGGACCTACGAGCAGTACTTC
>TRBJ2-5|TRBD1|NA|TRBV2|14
CASSRDRVGETQYF
TGTGCCAGCAGCCGGGACAGGGTAGGAGAGACCCAGTACTTC
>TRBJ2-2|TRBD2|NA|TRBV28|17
CASRTSGGGLGAGELFF
TGTGCCAGCAGGACTAGCGGGGGGGGACTTGGGGCCGGGGAGCTGTTTTTT
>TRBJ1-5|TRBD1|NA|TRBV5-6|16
CASSFNDRDSNQPQHF
TGTGCCAGCAGCTTTAACGACAGGGATAGCAATCAGCCCCAGCATTTT
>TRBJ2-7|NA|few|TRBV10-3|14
CAISEPRESYEQYF
TGTGCCATCAGTGAGCCCAGGGAATCCTACGAGCAGTACTTC
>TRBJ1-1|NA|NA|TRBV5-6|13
CASSSRGTTEAFF
TGTGCCAGCAGCTCCAGGGGAACCACTGAAGCTTTCTTT
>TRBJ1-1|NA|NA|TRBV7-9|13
CASSSPGGLEAFF
TGTGCCAGCAGCTCCCCGGGGGGGTTAGAAGCTTTCTTT
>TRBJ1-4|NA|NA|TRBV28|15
CASTLFRQPNEKLFF
TGTGCCAGCACCCTTTTTAGACAGCCTAATGAAAAACTGTTTTTT
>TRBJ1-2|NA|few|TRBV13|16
CASGSWWSFGNYGYTF
TGTGCCAGCGGAAGCTGGTGGTCCTTCGGGAACTATGGCTACACCTTC
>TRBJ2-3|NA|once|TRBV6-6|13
CASSYEITDTQYF
TGTGCCAGCAGTTACGAGATCACAGATACGCAGTATTTT
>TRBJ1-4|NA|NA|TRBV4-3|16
CASSQESGQLFAKLFF
TGCGCCAGCAGCCAAGAATCTGGACAGCTCTTTGCAAAACTGTTTTTT
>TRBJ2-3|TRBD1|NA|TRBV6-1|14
CASSIQGATDTQYF
TGTGCCAGCAGTATACAGGGGGCCACAGATACGCAGTATTTT
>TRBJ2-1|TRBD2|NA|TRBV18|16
CASSPLAGASYNEQFF
TGTGCCAGCTCACCCCTAGCGGGGGCGTCCTACAATGAGCAGTTCTTC
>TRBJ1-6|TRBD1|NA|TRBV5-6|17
CASSPGQGASYNSPLHF
TGTGCCAGCAGCCCGGGACAGGGGGCGTCCTATAATTCACCCCTCCACTTT
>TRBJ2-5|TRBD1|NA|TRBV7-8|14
CASRHGTVQETQYF
TGTGCCAGCAGGCACGGGACAGTCCAAGAGACCCAGTACTTC
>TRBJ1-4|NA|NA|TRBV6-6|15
CASRQDGATNEKLFF
TGTGCCAGCAGGCAGGACGGGGCAACTAATGAAAAACTGTTTTTT
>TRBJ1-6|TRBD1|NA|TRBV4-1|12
CASSQDREPLHF
TGCGCCAGCAGCCAGGACAGGGAACCCCTCCACTTT
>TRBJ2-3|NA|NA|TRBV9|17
CASSRVGGQLISDTQYF
TGTGCCAGCAGCCGAGTCGGGGGACAGCTTATTTCTGATACGCAGTATTTT
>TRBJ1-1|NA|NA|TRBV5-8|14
CASSFNRLNTEAFF
TGTGCCAGCAGTTTTAACAGGTTGAACACTGAAGCTTTCTTT
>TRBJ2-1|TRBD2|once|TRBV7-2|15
CASSQLAGGNNEQFF
TGTGCCAGCAGCCAACTAGCGGGGGGAAACAATGAGCAGTTCTTC
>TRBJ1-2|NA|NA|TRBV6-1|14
CASSYPGSPDGYTF
TGTGCCAGCAGCTACCCAGGGTCCCCGGATGGCTACACCTTC
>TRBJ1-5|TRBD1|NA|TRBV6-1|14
CASSNRGNNQPQHF
TGTGCCAGCAGTAACAGGGGGAATAATCAGCCCCAGCATTTT
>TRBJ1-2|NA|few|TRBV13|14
CASSLMGTTDGYTF
TGTGCCAGCAGCCTAATGGGCACGACGGATGGCTACACCTTC
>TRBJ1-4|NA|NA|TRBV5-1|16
CASSNGESTMNEKLFF
TGCGCCAGCAGCAATGGAGAGAGTACAATGAATGAAAAACTGTTTTTT
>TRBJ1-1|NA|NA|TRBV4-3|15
CASSQDRGMNTEAFF
TGCGCCAGCAGCCAAGATCGAGGGATGAACACTGAAGCTTTCTTT
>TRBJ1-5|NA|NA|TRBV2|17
CASSEGGGSLSNQPQHF
TGTGCCAGCAGTGAAGGAGGAGGATCTCTTAGCAATCAGCCCCAGCATTTT
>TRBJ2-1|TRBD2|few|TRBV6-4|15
CASSVSSGGGNEQFF
TGTGCCAGCAGTGTCTCTAGCGGGGGGGGAAATGAGCAGTTCTTC
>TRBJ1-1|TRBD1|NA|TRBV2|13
CASTGTANTEAFF
TGTGCCAGTACCGGGACAGCGAACACTGAAGCTTTCTTT
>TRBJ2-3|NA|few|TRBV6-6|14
CASSYERETDTQYF
TGTGCCAGCAGTTACGAAAGGGAGACAGATACGCAGTATTTT
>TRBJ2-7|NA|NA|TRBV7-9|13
CASSLVGPYEQYF
TGTGCCAGCAGCCTGGTGGGGCCTTACGAGCAGTACTTC
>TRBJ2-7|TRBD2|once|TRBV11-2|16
CASSLSTSGGSYEQYF
TGTGCCAGCAGCTTATCGACTAGCGGGGGTTCCTACGAGCAGTACTTC
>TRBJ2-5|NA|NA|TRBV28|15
CASSFPRSLQETQYF
TGTGCCAGCAGTTTTCCTCGTTCTCTCCAAGAGACCCAGTACTTC
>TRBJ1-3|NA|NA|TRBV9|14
CASSVGPYGNTIYF
TGTGCCAGCAGCGTGGGGCCCTATGGAAACACCATATATTTT
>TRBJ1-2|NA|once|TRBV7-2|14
CASSLGFGGNGYTF
TGTGCCAGCAGCTTAGGGTTCGGGGGGAATGGCTACACCTTC
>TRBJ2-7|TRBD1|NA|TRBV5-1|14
CASSFGTGRDEQYF
TGCGCCAGCAGCTTCGGGACAGGCAGGGACGAGCAGTACTTC
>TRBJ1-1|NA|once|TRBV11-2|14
CASSLGGVGTEAFF
TGTGCCAGCAGCTTAGGGGGGGTCGGCACTGAAGCTTTCTTT
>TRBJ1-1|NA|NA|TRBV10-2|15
CASSVPETANTEAFF
TGCGCCAGCAGTGTCCCAGAAACAGCGAACACTGAAGCTTTCTTT